The 5 T cell receptor beta chains below come from one sample, sequenced in a study of T cell responses to AZD1222 COVID-19 vaccine. Measured with immunoSEQ multiplex PCR; TCRdb has only the in-frame clones, and not every one. The data show around 140,000 clones, about 89% seen once. Sequences were derived from peripheral blood, sampled on day 0 of AZD1222 vaccination. These receptors all stem from an adult in good health.

The CDR3 sequence: CASSLARSSYNEQFF. The CDR3 DNA reads TGTGCCAGCAGCTTGGCTCGAAGCTCCTACAATGAGCAGTTCTTC. This chain links TRBV5-6 with TRBJ2-1; D gene uncertain. The CDR3 covers 15 residues. Trimming pared 0 bases from V and 0 bases from J, leaving 7 bases between. CDR1 is SGHDT, CDR2 YYEEEE, per germline.

The V and J genes are TRBV5-4 and TRBJ2-3, with D unresolved. The CDR3 covers 12 residues. Germline V gives CDR1 SGHNT, CDR2 YYREEE (reference sequence). Trimming stripped 0 bases from V and 5 bases from J, with 4 bases between. The CDR3 nucleotides read TGTGCCAGCAGCTTGGGGGGAGATACGCAGTATTTT. This sequence encodes CASSLGGDTQYF. Using reference TRBV5-4 and TRBJ2-3 for the parts outside the CDR3, the full variable domain is ETGVTQSPTHLIKTRGQQVTLRCSSQSGHNTVSWYQQALGQGPQFIFQYYREEENGRGNFPPRFSGLQFPNYSSELNVNALELDDSALYLCASSLGGDTQYFGPGTRLTVL.

This clone was recorded once. The chain couples TRBV19 to TRBJ1-5; D is possibly TRBD1 (5 bases). V gave up 0 bases and J gave up 7 bases, with 10 bases separating them. CDR1 LNHDA and CDR2 SQIVND come from the germline V gene (reference sequence). The CDR3 is 14 residues long. CDR3 coding DNA: TGTGCCAGTAGTATAGAAGGGGTAAACCAGCCCCAGCATTTT. Amino acid sequence: CASSIEGVNQPQHF.

This clone was seen just once. The V and J genes are TRBV5-5 and TRBJ1-2; 7 bases are shared with TRBD1. The germline CDR1 and CDR2 sequences are SGHKS and YYEKEE (reference sequence). The CDR3 loop spans 13 amino acids. V was pared by 2 bases and J by 5 bases, with 3 bases of the junction left unmatched. CDR3 bases: TGTGCCAGCAGCTTCGGGACAGAGTATGGCTACACCTTC. It specifies CASSFGTEYGYTF.

This clone occurred a few times. The chain recombines TRBV18 with TRBJ2-5, with 7 bases fitting TRBD2. The CDR3 has 15 amino acids. V dropped 2 bases and J dropped 1; count of bases not matched to a gene: 4. Germline values: CDR1 KGHSH, CDR2 LQKENI. The CDR3 sequence is CASSPNGGTQETQYF. The CDR3 bases are TGTGCCAGCTCACCAAACGGGGGGACCCAAGAGACCCAGTACTTC. Using reference TRBV18 and TRBJ2-5 for the parts outside the CDR3, the full variable domain is NAGVMQNPRHLVRRRGQEARLRCSPMKGHSHVYWYRQLPEEGLKFMVYLQKENIIDESGMPKERFSAEFPKEGPSILRIQQVVRGDSAAYFCASSPNGGTQETQYFGPGTRLLVL.